These 12 T cell receptor beta chains share one sample of origin, sequenced in a study of beta chain features in type 1 diabetes (dated by TCRdb to the late 2010s). The library was produced with the immunoSEQ multiplex PCR assay. All of the isolated RNA was reverse transcribed with the High Capacity cDNA Reverse Transcription Kit, so expressed TCRB transcripts were sequenced. Sourced from immuneACCESS, this table was stored by TCRdb with only in-frame sequences that have V and J called. A share of the clones is absent; for the studies checked, an unresolved V gene accounts for under half, and the remainder has no known explanation. This sample holds over 40,000 clones; roughly 50% were observed only once. Around 0.25% of the sample rests with the top ten. Sequencing was carried out using stem cell memory CD4+ T cells from blood. Interpreted using the paper, the cell subset or site label stands for: stem cell-like memory CD4+ T cells. All receptors come from a woman aged 30 to 39 in good health.

The chain is built from TRBV7-2 and TRBJ2-5, with unresolved D. V was trimmed by 1 base and J by 2 bases, leaving 5 bases between them. Germline CDR1 is SGHTA and CDR2 is FQGNSA. There are 13 residues in the CDR3. The chain's CDR3 is CASSLEQQETQYF. The DNA for the CDR3 is TGTGCCAGCAGCTTAGAACAGCAAGAGACCCAGTACTTC.

The chain couples TRBV19 to TRBJ2-1; TRBD1 might be the D (5 bases). Per germline, CDR1 LNHDA and CDR2 SQIVND (reference sequence). The CDR3 runs to 15 residues. V was cut by 2 bases and J by 6 bases, with 14 bases left in between. DNA of the CDR3: TGTGCCAGTAGTATACAGACCCAGGGCCTCAATGAGCAGTTCTTC. Translating gives CASSIQTQGLNEQFF.

This chain links TRBV6-5 with TRBJ2-7; 7 bases fit TRBD2. Looked up from germline, CDR1 is MNHEY and CDR2 is SVGAGI. The CDR3 is made up of 13 amino acids. The ends lost 5 bases at V and 3 bases at J; junction bases unmatched: 4. The CDR3 spells CASSGDYYYEQYF. The CDR3 DNA sequence: TGTGCCAGCAGTGGGGACTACTACTACGAGCAGTACTTC.

This chain joins TRBV5-6 and TRBJ2-3; D gene uncertain. Germline V gene lookup returns CDR1 SGHDT and CDR2 YYEEEE. Trimming pared 2 bases from V and 2 bases from J, leaving 6 bases between. This CDR3 has 13 amino acids. The CDR3 spells CASSFQNTDTQYF. CDR3 nucleotides: TGTGCCAGCAGCTTCCAAAACACAGATACGCAGTATTTT.

The rearrangement links TRBV28 to TRBJ1-1; D might be TRBD1 (5 bases). With 4 bases removed from V and 4 bases from J, the gap between germline ends came to 13 bases. In germline, CDR1 is MDHEN, CDR2 SYDVKM. There are 14 residues in the CDR3. The CDR3 nucleotides read TGTGCCAGCAGTTCGGGTCAGGGCAGCACTGAAGCTTTCTTT. Protein product: CASSSGQGSTEAFF. The full variable domain, completed using reference TRBV28 and TRBJ1-1, is DVKVTQSSRYLVKRTGEKVFLECVQDMDHENMFWYRQDPGLGLRLIYFSYDVKMKEKGDIPEGYSVSREKKERFSLILESASTNQTSMYLCASSSGQGSTEAFFGQGTRLTVV.

The gene calls are TRBV6-5 and TRBJ1-4; possibly TRBD1 for D (6 bases). Germline lookup yields CDR1 MNHEY and CDR2 SVGAGI. V was shortened by 0 bases and J by 4 bases, with 9 bases between the two germline ends. The CDR3 has 15 amino acids. For the CDR3, the DNA is TGTGCCAGCAGTTACTCGACAGGCGATAATGAAAAACTGTTTTTT. It is translated as CASSYSTGDNEKLFF.

The chain employs TRBV5-4 and TRBJ2-5, with 7 bases lining up with TRBD2. Germline trimming cut 3 bases from V and 5 bases from J; bases unmatched to any gene: 7. Germline lookup yields CDR1 SGHNT and CDR2 YYREEE (reference sequence). The CDR3 is 14 residues long. This chain's CDR3 is CASSSAGESETQYF. Written as DNA, the CDR3 is TGTGCCAGCAGCTCCGCGGGAGAGAGTGAGACCCAGTACTTC.

This clone came up a few times. The chain uses TRBV5-5 and TRBJ2-1, with TRBD2 matching over 10 bases. Looked up from germline, CDR1 is SGHKS and CDR2 is YYEKEE (reference sequence). V was pared by 1 base and J by 6 bases, with 1 base of the junction left unmatched. The CDR3 has 14 amino acids. The DNA for the CDR3 is TGTGCCAGCAGCTTGATAGCGGGAGGCAATGAGCAGTTCTTC. Protein: CASSLIAGGNEQFF.

This clone was found a few times. This sequence joins TRBV7-2 and TRBJ2-7; 14 positions match TRBD2. The CDR3 is made up of 16 amino acids. CDR1 is SGHTA, CDR2 FQGNSA, per germline. The V gene end was trimmed by 1 base and the J gene end by 7 bases; junction bases not matched to a gene: 6. The CDR3 DNA is TGTGCCAGCAGCTTAGTTGGGACTAGCGGGAGTATGGAGCAGTACTTC. It specifies CASSLVGTSGSMEQYF.

The chain is built from TRBV10-3 and TRBJ2-7, with TRBD2 matching 7 bases. The germline V gene encodes CDR1 ENHRY and CDR2 SYGVKD. The CDR3 is 15 amino acids. The ends lost 8 bases at V and 4 bases at J; junction bases unmatched: 14. DNA for the CDR3: TGTGCCATCGCCGAAAGGGAGGGTATACTGTACGAGCAGTACTTC. Its protein product is CAIAEREGILYEQYF.

This clone was counted between two and nine times. The rearrangement uses TRBV4-3 and TRBJ1-4; D is unclear. The length of the CDR3 is 13 residues. Germline V gives CDR1 LGHNA, CDR2 YSLEER. V gave up 5 bases and J gave up 8 bases, with 12 bases separating them. CDR3 in DNA: TGCGCCAGCAGCGTTGCATGGGCGGAAAAACTGTTTTTT. Amino acid sequence: CASSVAWAEKLFF.

This clone was detected a few times. The CDR3 region is CASSVSGSWDEQFF. In nucleotides, the CDR3 is TGTGCCAGCAGTGTTAGCGGGAGCTGGGATGAGCAGTTCTTC. The V call is TRBV2, the J call TRBJ2-1; 9 bases line up with TRBD2. V shed 4 bases, J shed 8 bases, and the junction held 6 bases outside the gene matches. The CDR3 extends over 14 amino acids. Germline V lookup: CDR1 SNHLY, CDR2 FYNNEI. The whole variable domain, filled in from reference TRBV2 and TRBJ2-1, reads EPEVTQTPSHQVTQMGQEVILRCVPISNHLYFYWYRQILGQKVEFLVSFYNNEISEKSEIFDDQFSVERPDGSNFTLKIRSTKLEDSAMYFCASSVSGSWDEQFFGPGTRLTVL.